This TCR beta chain emerged from a study of T and B cells in COVID-19 patients. At the level of the study: Active-infection patients were older, median roughly 70 years, than recovered patients, median around 34 years. In the active-infection cohort, about 90% of the roughly 20 patients had comorbidities linked to unfavorable COVID-19 outcome.

TRB was amplified from about 250-500 ng of blood genomic DNA. BIOMED2 TRB-A/B primer pools were used in multiplex TRB PCR. TCRdb re-derived calls from the multiplex PCR reads in MiXCR, one entry per CDR3 protein. The sample shows 7,000 to 10,000 distinct CDR3 sequences, about 30% of them seen only once. CDR1 is LNHDA and CDR2 is SQIVND in the germline V gene (reference sequence). The CDR3 is 13 residues long. Trimming removed 4 bases at V and 0 bases at J, with 4 bases between. Relative to its sample, this clonotype is medium-sized. The chain recombines TRBV19 with TRBJ2-1; no firm D call. The sequence derives from a human donor with active COVID-19. Sequencing used blood. DNA of the CDR3: TGTGCCAGTAGTACGCGCTCCTACAATGAGCAGTTCTTC. It is translated as CASSTRSYNEQFF. Full variable domain (missing parts from reference TRBV19 and TRBJ2-1): DGGITQSPKYLFRKEGQNVTLSCEQNLNHDAMYWYRQDPGQGLRLIYYSQIVNDFQKGDIAEGYSVSREKKESFPLTVTSAQKNPTAFYLCASSTRSYNEQFFGPGTRLTVL.